The clone carrying this T cell receptor (beta chain) appeared many times. Its antigen is not known. This sample was included in a study of Graves' ophthalmopathy and Graves' hyperthyroidism. Notes on the study in general: With a specificity of around 77% and a sensitivity of about 71%, the model predicted ophthalmopathy progression. The authors also found most expanded thyroid clonotypes above 0.001 frequency in blood.

V shed 1 base, J shed 3 bases, and the junction held 6 bases outside the gene matches. Germline CDR1 is SGHNT and CDR2 is YENEEA. The CDR3 contains 16 residues. Amplified material comprised TCR beta CDR3 regions derived from RNA transcripts. In the first round, RT-PCR was carried out with HTBI primers, and a multiplex PCR formed the second round. One entry per CDR3 protein, called by TCRdb with MiXCR from the multiplex PCR reads. Here the sample spans around 660,000 distinct CDR3 sequences, over 40% being singletons. Moderate-to-severe activity, CAS ≥3, NOSPECS ≥4 and duration under 3 months were recorded for donors with ophthalmopathy. Orbital computed tomography, together with clinical symptoms, serum thyroxine, TRAb and thyroid ultrasound, was used for diagnosis.

The sequencing input was peripheral blood. The chain combines TRBV11-3 with TRBJ2-5; 9 nucleotides match TRBD1. The clonotype originates from an adult man with Graves' ophthalmopathy. The CDR3 nucleotides read TGTGCCAGCAGCTTAGGTGGGACAGGGTATGAAGAGACCCAGTACTTC. Translation gives CASSLGGTGYEETQYF.